This T cell receptor beta chain was found in a study of cytotoxic CD8 clonotypes in ibrutinib-treated CLL. Study summary: Response sampling occurred after a median 12 months of treatment (range 6 to 36).

Details on this clone: Antigen specificity is unknown.

General study points: Clonality increased with ibrutinib response but returned toward baseline at progression.

Germline-derived CDR1 and CDR2 are MNHNY and SVGAGI (reference sequence). This CDR3 has 14 residues. The germline V and J ends were trimmed by 0 bases and 2 bases, with 8 bases remaining between them. Researchers set a sequencing depth target of 1 in 200,000 to 1 in 1 million T cells. The protocol was immunoSEQ multiplex PCR, while the TCRdb copy is restricted to in-frame clones and leaves out a portion. This table has approximately 84,000 clones, about 86% appearing once. This clonotype was obtained from a human donor with chronic lymphocytic leukemia. The V call is TRBV6-6, the J call TRBJ2-7; no reliable D call. Source: PBMCs, taken before ibrutinib treatment. CDR3 region: CASSYSTAPYEQYF. DNA of the CDR3: TGTGCCAGCAGTTACTCGACGGCACCCTACGAGCAGTACTTC.